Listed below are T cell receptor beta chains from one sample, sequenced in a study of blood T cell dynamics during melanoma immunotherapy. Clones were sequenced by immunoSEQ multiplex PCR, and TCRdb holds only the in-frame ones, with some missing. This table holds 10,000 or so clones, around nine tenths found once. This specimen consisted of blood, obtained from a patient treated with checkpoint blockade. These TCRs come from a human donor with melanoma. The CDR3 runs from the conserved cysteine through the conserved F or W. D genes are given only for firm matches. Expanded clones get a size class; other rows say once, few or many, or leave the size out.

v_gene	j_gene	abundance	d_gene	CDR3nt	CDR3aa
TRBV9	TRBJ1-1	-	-	TGTGCCAGCAGCTCGGGAGGGGGTTACACTGAAGCTTTCTTT	CASSSGGGYTEAFF
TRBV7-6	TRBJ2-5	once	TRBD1	TGTGCCAGCAGCTTAGGACAGGGCCTATGGGAGACCCAGTACTTC	CASSLGQGLWETQYF
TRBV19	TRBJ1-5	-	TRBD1	TGTGCCAGTAGTATACCCCCTGGACAGGGTAATCAGCCCCAGCATTTT	CASSIPPGQGNQPQHF
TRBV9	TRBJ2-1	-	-	TGTGCCAGCAGCGTAAACACACTAAACAATGAGCAGTTCTTC	CASSVNTLNNEQFF
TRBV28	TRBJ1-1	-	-	TGTGCCAGCAGTTCCCTGTTGAGGGCTGAAGCTTTCTTT	CASSSLLRAEAFF
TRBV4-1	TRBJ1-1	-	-	TGCGCCAGCAGCCAAGACCGGGCCATGAACACTGAAGCTTTCTTT	CASSQDRAMNTEAFF
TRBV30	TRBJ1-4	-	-	TGTGCCTGGAGTCCCCCGGGACCTGCGCAGATTGGGGAAAAACTGTTTTTT	CAWSPPGPAQIGEKLFF
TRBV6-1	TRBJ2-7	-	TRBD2	TGTGCCAGCAAGGGGACTAGCGGCTACGAGCAGTACTTC	CASKGTSGYEQYF
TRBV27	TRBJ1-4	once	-	TGTGCCAGCGGTCCCCCGGGAGCAACTAATGAAAAACTGTTTTTT	CASGPPGATNEKLFF
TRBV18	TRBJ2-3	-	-	TGTGCCAGCTCTCGAGGTCGAAACAGCTACACAGATACGCAGTATTTT	CASSRGRNSYTDTQYF
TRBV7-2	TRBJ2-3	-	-	TGTGCCAGCAGCCGGCGCCAGGGCACAGATACGCAGTATTTT	CASSRRQGTDTQYF
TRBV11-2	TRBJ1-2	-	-	TGTGCCAGCAGCTCCCCCCGGGCGCAAGGCTACACCTTC	CASSSPRAQGYTF
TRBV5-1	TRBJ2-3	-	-	TGCGCCAGCAGCTTTTCCGCTAGCACAGATACGCAGTATTTT	CASSFSASTDTQYF
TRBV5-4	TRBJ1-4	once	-	TGTGCCAGCAGCTTGGCCGGGGGGGTGAAACTGTTTTTT	CASSLAGGVKLFF
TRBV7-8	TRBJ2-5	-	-	TGTGCCAGCAGCTTAGGGTCGCGAGGGGAGACCCAGTACTTC	CASSLGSRGETQYF
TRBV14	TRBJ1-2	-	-	TGTGCCAGCAGCCAAGAATCTGTTAACTATGGCTACACCTTC	CASSQESVNYGYTF
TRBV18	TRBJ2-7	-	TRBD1	TGTGCCAGCTCACCAATTCCAGGGGGCAATTACGAGCAGTACTTC	CASSPIPGGNYEQYF
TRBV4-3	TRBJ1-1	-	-	TGCGCCAGCAGCCAAGTTATGCCAGGGTCGTCTTACACTGAAGCTTTCTTT	CASSQVMPGSSYTEAFF
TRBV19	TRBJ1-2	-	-	TGTGCCAGTAGTTTGACCCGGGCCTATGGCTACACCTTC	CASSLTRAYGYTF
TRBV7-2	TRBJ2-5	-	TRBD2	TGTGCCAGCAAGCGGGACTCCTCGTGGGAGACCCAGTACTTC	CASKRDSSWETQYF
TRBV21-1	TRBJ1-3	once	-	TGTGCCAGCAGCAAAAAGGGGGCGGTATTCGGAAACATCATATATTTT	CASSKKGAVFGNIIYF
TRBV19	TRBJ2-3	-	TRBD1	TGTGCCAGTAGTATGGTTCAGGGGGCGGATACGCAGTATTTT	CASSMVQGADTQYF
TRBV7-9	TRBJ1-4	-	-	TGTGCCAGCGCAGGGATCGGGACACTAAATGAAAAACTGTTTTTT	CASAGIGTLNEKLFF
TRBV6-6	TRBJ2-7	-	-	TGTGCCAGCAGTTTTAGTCAAACGGGAGAGCAGTACTTC	CASSFSQTGEQYF
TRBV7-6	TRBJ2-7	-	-	TGTGCCAGCAGCGTCGATACAGGGCCCTACGAGCAGTACTTC	CASSVDTGPYEQYF
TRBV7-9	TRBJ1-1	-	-	TGTGCCAGCAGCCTTACCACAGGGACCACTGAAGCTTTCTTT	CASSLTTGTTEAFF
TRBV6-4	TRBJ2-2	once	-	TGTGCCAGCAGTGAACAGATTGCCACCGGGGAGCTGTTTTTT	CASSEQIATGELFF
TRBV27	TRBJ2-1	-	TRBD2	TGTGCCAGCAGTTCTCTAGCGGGAGGGAAGGACAATGAGCAGTTCTTC	CASSSLAGGKDNEQFF
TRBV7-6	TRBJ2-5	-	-	TGTGCCAGCAGCCCCCAGGGCGGGACCACCTTAGGAACCCAGTACTTC	CASSPQGGTTLGTQYF
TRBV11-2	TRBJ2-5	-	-	TGTGCCAGCAGCTCCCGGCAGGGACAAGAGACCCAGTACTTC	CASSSRQGQETQYF
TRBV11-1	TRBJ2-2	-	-	TGTGCCAGCAGCTTCCAAGCCGGGGAGCTGTTTTTT	CASSFQAGELFF
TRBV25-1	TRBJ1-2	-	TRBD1	TGCGCCAGCAGTGGAAGGACAGGGGGTATTTCCCTTAACTATGGCTACACCTTC	CASSGRTGGISLNYGYTF
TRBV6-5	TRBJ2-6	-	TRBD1	TGTGCCAGCAGAAAGGGACAGACTGGGGCCAACGTCCTGACTTTC	CASRKGQTGANVLTF
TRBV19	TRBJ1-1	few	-	TGTGCCAGTAGTTTGTGGACGGGGAACACTGAAGCTTTCTTT	CASSLWTGNTEAFF
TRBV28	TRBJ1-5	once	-	TGTGCCAGCAGTACCTCAGGGTTCAGCAATCAGCCCCAGCATTTT	CASSTSGFSNQPQHF
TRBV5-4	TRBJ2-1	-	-	TGTGCCAGCAGCCCGGTCGGATGGTCCTACAATGAGCAGTTCTTC	CASSPVGWSYNEQFF
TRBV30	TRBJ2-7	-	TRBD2	TGTGCCTGGAGTGAAAAGGGCGGGAGAGGGGAGCAGTACTTC	CAWSEKGGRGEQYF
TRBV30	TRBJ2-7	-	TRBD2	TGTGCCTGGAGTGTACTCCTGGCGGGAGGGCCCTACGAGCAGTACTTC	CAWSVLLAGGPYEQYF
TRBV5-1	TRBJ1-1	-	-	TGCGCCAGCAGCATAATTGGGGCGCCTCGCGGCACACACACTGAAGCTTTCTTT	CASSIIGAPRGTHTEAFF
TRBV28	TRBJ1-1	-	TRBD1	TGTGCCAGCAGTGACGGGCAGGGGGATACTGAAGCTTTCTTT	CASSDGQGDTEAFF
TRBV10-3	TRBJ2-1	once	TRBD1	TGTGCCATCAGCGGGACAGGGCATGACAATGAGCAGTTCTTC	CAISGTGHDNEQFF
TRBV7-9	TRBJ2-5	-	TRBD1	TGTGCCAGCAGCCCCACAGGGGTAGAGACCCAGTACTTC	CASSPTGVETQYF
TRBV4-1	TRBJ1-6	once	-	TGCGCCAGCAGCCAATCGACGGCAACTAGCCTAAATTCACCCCTCCACTTT	CASSQSTATSLNSPLHF
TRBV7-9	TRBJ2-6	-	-	TGTGCCAGCAGCCTGACAGCGAGCCTGGTCTCTGGGGCCAACGTCCTGACTTTC	CASSLTASLVSGANVLTF
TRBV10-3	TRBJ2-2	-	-	TGTGCCATCAGTGGAGGGCTACCATCCGGGGAGCTGTTTTTT	CAISGGLPSGELFF
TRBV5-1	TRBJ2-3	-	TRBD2	TGCGCCAGCAGCTTGCCCAGCGGGGGGACAGATACGCAGTATTTT	CASSLPSGGTDTQYF
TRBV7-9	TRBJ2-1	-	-	TGTGCCAGCGAGGGAGCTTCCTACAATGAGCAGTTCTTC	CASEGASYNEQFF
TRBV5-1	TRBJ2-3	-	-	TGCGCCAGCAGCTTGGCCCCCCCATCCTCTAGCACAGATACGCAGTATTTT	CASSLAPPSSSTDTQYF
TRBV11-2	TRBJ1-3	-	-	TGTGCCAGCAGCTCGGGACCTTACGGCCGGGAAGGAAACACCATATATTTT	CASSSGPYGREGNTIYF
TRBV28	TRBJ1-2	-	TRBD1	TGTGCCAGCAGGGGGACAGGGTTTAACTATGGCTACACCTTC	CASRGTGFNYGYTF
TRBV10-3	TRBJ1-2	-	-	TGTGCCATCAGTGAGTCGTTACAGCGTTATGGCTACACCTTC	CAISESLQRYGYTF
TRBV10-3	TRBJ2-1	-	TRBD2	TGTGCCATCAGCCCCTCTAGCGGGTTTATCAATGAGCAGTTCTTC	CAISPSSGFINEQFF
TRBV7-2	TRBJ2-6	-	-	TGTGCCAGCAGCTCCTCTACATGGGCCAACGTCCTGACTTTC	CASSSSTWANVLTF
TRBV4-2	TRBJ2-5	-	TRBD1	TGTGCCAGCAGCCGATCAGGCTTAGGGACAGGGGTAGAGACCCAGTACTTC	CASSRSGLGTGVETQYF
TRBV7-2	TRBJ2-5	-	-	TGTGCCAGCAGCGAAGGGAGGTATCGGGTCAAAGAGACCCAGTACTTC	CASSEGRYRVKETQYF
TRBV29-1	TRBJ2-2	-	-	TGCAGCGTTGGGTTGGGCGGGGAGCTGTTTTTC	CSVGLGGELFF
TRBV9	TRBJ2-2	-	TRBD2	TGTGCCAGCTGCCGGGGGGGACCGATGAACACCGGGGAGCTGTTTTTT	CASCRGGPMNTGELFF
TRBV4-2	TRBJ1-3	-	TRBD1	TGTGCCAGCAGCCAAGCACCGACAGGGCTGGAAAACACCATATATTTT	CASSQAPTGLENTIYF
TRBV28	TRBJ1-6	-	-	TGTGCCAGCAGTTTACTTAGCAGGCCACCCCTCCACTTT	CASSLLSRPPLHF